Presented here are 32 T cell receptor beta chains from one specimen sequenced in a study of early T cells in non-severe SARS-CoV-2 infection. Using its own MiXCR run on the 5' RACE reads, TCRdb lists one record per CDR3 protein. Here the sample spans tens of thousands of distinct CDR3 sequences, 3.5% to 4% being singletons. Specimen: whole blood. The receptors originated from an adult who was a healthcare worker with PCR-confirmed SARS-CoV-2 infection or an uninfected control (not recorded which).

The chain employs TRBV11-2 and TRBJ2-5; D possibly corresponds to TRBD2 (6 bases). CDR3 length equals 15 residues. Germline CDR1 and CDR2: SGHAT and FQNNGV. V was trimmed by 4 bases and J by 3 bases, leaving 15 bases between them. The CDR3 loop reads CASSSTGSIEETQYF. In DNA form, the CDR3 reads TGTGCCAGCAGCTCAACCGGGAGTATTGAAGAGACCCAGTACTTC.

This clonotype came up many times. V and J are TRBV3-1 and TRBJ2-7; 7 nucleotides align to TRBD1. The CDR3 spans 13 residues. Losses at the gene ends were 4 bases for V and 2 bases for J; bases not matched to a gene: 2. CDR1 and CDR2 (germline): LGHDT, YNNKEL (reference sequence). The CDR3 is CASSPGQTYEQYF. The CDR3, as DNA: TGTGCCAGCAGCCCGGGACAGACCTACGAGCAGTACTTC.

This clonotype has just a few counts. V and J are TRBV7-9 and TRBJ2-1; D gene unclear. The CDR3 has 13 amino acids. V shed 1 base and J shed 6 bases, with 7 bases lying between them. Germline V lookup: CDR1 SEHNR, CDR2 FQNEAQ (reference sequence). CDR3 coding DNA: TGTGCCAGCAGCTTAGTAGTTACCAATGAGCAGTTCTTC. It yields the protein CASSLVVTNEQFF.

This clonotype was counted at least ten times. V usage is TRBV6-1 and J usage is TRBJ2-1; 10 bases are a match to TRBD2. Germline-derived CDR1 and CDR2 are MNHNS and SASEGT. V gave up 3 bases and J gave up 0 bases; unmatched junction bases: 5. The CDR3 is 17 residues long. As DNA, the CDR3 is TGTGCCAGCAGTGAGTCTAGCGGGAGTCACTCCTACAATGAGCAGTTCTTC. This gives the protein CASSESSGSHSYNEQFF.

This clonotype appeared a few times. The chain combines TRBV27 with TRBJ1-1, with D unclear. Germline V gene sequence: CDR1 MNHEY, CDR2 SMNVEV (reference sequence). Trimming left V 8 bases short and J 1 base short, with 8 bases between. The CDR3 covers 12 residues. CDR3: CASSAGNTEAFF. DNA of the CDR3: TGTGCCAGCTCTGCGGGGAACACTGAAGCTTTCTTT.

This clonotype has more than one count but fewer than ten. This chain uses TRBV4-2 with TRBJ2-1; TRBD2 agrees at 9 bases. Germline CDR1 and CDR2: LGHNA and YNFKEQ. This CDR3 has 15 amino acids. The ends lost 7 bases at V and 3 bases at J; junction bases unmatched: 7. The CDR3 sequence is CASTHAGGGYNEQFF. In DNA form, the CDR3 reads TGTGCCAGCACCCACGCGGGAGGGGGCTACAATGAGCAGTTCTTC.

This clonotype came up many times. V usage is TRBV3-1 and J usage is TRBJ2-7; 7 positions agree with TRBD2. The germline V gene encodes CDR1 LGHDT and CDR2 YNNKEL (reference sequence). The CDR3 runs 14 residues. Trimming took 4 bases from V and 6 from J; bases not matched to a gene: 9. The CDR3: CASSPSRGRVEQYV. The DNA of the CDR3 is TGTGCCAGCAGCCCCTCCCGTGGGAGGGTCGAGCAGTACGTC.

This clonotype was seen ten or more times. The chain joins TRBV5-5 to TRBJ2-7; no clear D. V dropped 4 bases and J dropped 3 bases, with 17 bases sitting between them. CDR1 is SGHKS and CDR2 is YYEKEE in the germline V gene (reference sequence). This CDR3 has 15 amino acids. The CDR3 nucleotides are TGTGCCAGCAGCCCAAATTACGGCCGAATCTACGAGCAGTACTTC. Amino acid sequence: CASSPNYGRIYEQYF.

This clonotype was counted many times. This chain connects TRBV7-9 to TRBJ1-3; 7 bases are shared with TRBD1. V shed 1 base and J 2 bases; nucleotides not matched to a gene: 2. Germline V gene data show CDR1 as SEHNR and CDR2 as FQNEAQ (reference sequence). The CDR3 has 15 residues. In DNA, the CDR3 is TGTGCCAGCAGCTTAGGGGGGACAGCTGGAAACACCATATATTTT. Translating gives CASSLGGTAGNTIYF. Full variable domain (remainder filled in from reference TRBV7-9 and TRBJ1-3): DTGVSQNPRHKITKRGQNVTFRCDPISEHNRLYWYRQTLGQGPEFLTYFQNEAQLEKSRLLSDRFSAERPKGSFSTLEIQRTEQGDSAMYLCASSLGGTAGNTIYFGEGSWLTVV.

There are many counts of this clonotype. This chain joins TRBV24-1 and TRBJ2-3; 10 bases line up with TRBD2. The length of the CDR3 is 19 residues. Germline CDR1 and CDR2: KGHDR and SFDVKD. Trimming at V came to 5 bases and at J to 0 bases, leaving 13 bases not matched to a gene. The CDR3 region is CATSGPPRTSGVSTDTQYF. CDR3 nucleotides: TGTGCCACCAGTGGCCCTCCCCGGACTAGCGGAGTGAGCACAGATACGCAGTATTTT.

This clonotype has ten or more counts. The chain has TRBV4-1 and TRBJ2-2; perhaps TRBD1 as D (6 bases). The CDR3 sequence is 15 residues long. Trimming pared 4 bases from V and 7 bases from J, leaving 16 bases between. The germline CDR1 and CDR2 sequences are MGHRA and YSYEKL. The DNA for the CDR3 is TGCGCCAGCAGCCGAGCGGTACAGGGTCACGGGGAGCTGTTTTTT. Amino acid sequence: CASSRAVQGHGELFF.

There are many counts of this clonotype. V usage is TRBV7-2 and J usage is TRBJ2-7; 7 bases are shared with TRBD1. Per germline, CDR1 SGHTA and CDR2 FQGNSA. This CDR3 contains 14 residues. The V and J ends lost 7 bases and 5 bases, in that order; junction bases with no gene match: 11. CDR3 sequence (DNA): TGTGCCAGCACCCAAGACAGGGAGTTCCACGAGCAGTACTTC. It is translated as CASTQDREFHEQYF.

Ten or more counts support this clonotype. The rearrangement links TRBV7-8 to TRBJ2-7, with 7 bases lining up with TRBD2. The V and J ends lost 1 base and 5 bases, in that order; junction bases with no gene match: 5. Germline assignment: CDR1 SGHVS and CDR2 FQNEAQ. This CDR3 comprises 14 residues. The chain's CDR3 is CASSLGQRGDEQYV. DNA of the CDR3: TGTGCCAGCAGCTTAGGGCAGCGGGGCGACGAGCAGTACGTC.

This clonotype was seen ten or more times. V is TRBV15 and J is TRBJ2-6; D ambiguous. The CDR3 spans 17 residues. CDR1 is LNHNV and CDR2 is YYDKDF in the germline V gene (reference sequence). Between the trimmed V and J ends, which lost 7 bases and 0 bases, there was a span of 16 bases. The CDR3 region has the DNA TGTGCCACCAAAGGATTTGTACAGAGCTCTGGGGCCAACGTCCTGACTTTC. Encoded protein: CATKGFVQSSGANVLTF.

A note on this clonotype: One end of the junction does not line up with germline, which may come from a read error. The chain employs TRBV24-1 and TRBJ2-3; TRBD1 matches at 7 bases. Germline CDR1 reads KGHDR; CDR2 reads SFDVKD. The CDR3 loop spans 14 amino acids. The CDR3 reads CAISEGGAPDTQYF. CDR3 in DNA: TGTGCCATCAGTGAAGGGGGCGCCCCAGATACGCAGTATTTT.

This sequence joins TRBV29-1 and TRBJ2-5; no definite D call. Trimming took off 2 bases at V and 5 bases at J, with 9 bases between the two ends. The germline V gene encodes CDR1 SQVTM and CDR2 ANQGSEA. There are 12 residues in the CDR3. The CDR3 loop reads CSVEYSAETQYF. CDR3 sequence (DNA): TGCAGCGTTGAATATAGTGCTGAGACCCAGTACTTC.

This clonotype was counted many times. V usage is TRBV5-1 and J usage is TRBJ2-2; the match to TRBD1 covers 11 bases. CDR3 length: 16 amino acids. V dropped 7 bases and J dropped 0; count of bases not matched to a gene: 5. Germline V gene sequence: CDR1 SGHRS, CDR2 YFSETQ. Written as DNA, the CDR3 is TGCGCCAGCGGGACAGGGGGTCCCCCGAACACCGGGGAGCTGTTTTTT. It is translated as CASGTGGPPNTGELFF.

This clonotype was counted many times. The rearrangement joins TRBV19 to TRBJ2-2; weak D call: TRBD1 (5 bases). From germline, CDR1 is LNHDA and CDR2 SQIVND (reference sequence). The V end lost 9 bases, the J end lost 8 bases, and 16 bases lay between the germline ends. CDR3 length: 13 amino acids. For the CDR3, the DNA is TGTGCCAGCACCAAAGCTAGGGGAGGGGAGCTGTTTTTT. Encoded protein: CASTKARGGELFF. The complete variable domain, with remaining parts taken from reference TRBV19 and TRBJ2-2, reads DGGITQSPKYLFRKEGQNVTLSCEQNLNHDAMYWYRQDPGQGLRLIYYSQIVNDFQKGDIAEGYSVSREKKESFPLTVTSAQKNPTAFYLCASTKARGGELFFGEGSRLTVL.

This clonotype was counted ten times or more. This chain uses TRBV6-5 with TRBJ2-1; TRBD2 aligns across 8 bases. Germline CDR1 and CDR2: MNHEY and SVGAGI. The CDR3 covers 14 residues. J lost 0 bases, V lost 6 bases, and 1 base had no gene match. CDR3 sequence: CASRSGSSYNEQFF. The CDR3 nucleotides read TGTGCCAGCAGGAGCGGGAGCTCCTACAATGAGCAGTTCTTC.

This clonotype appeared many times. This chain links TRBV18 with TRBJ1-1, with D unresolved. CDR1 and CDR2 from the germline V gene are KGHSH and LQKENI. V lost 5 bases to trimming and J lost 1 base, with 5 bases between them. The CDR3 covers 12 residues. The CDR3 DNA reads as TGTGCCAGCTCATCGGGGAACACTGAAGCTTTCTTT. Translated, it gives CASSSGNTEAFF.

The rearrangement uses TRBV13 and TRBJ2-1, with 12 positions matching TRBD2. The CDR3 runs 18 residues. Trimming at V came to 2 bases and at J to 3 bases, leaving 8 bases not matched to a gene. The germline gives CDR1 PRHDT, CDR2 FYEKMQ (reference sequence). In DNA form, the CDR3 reads TGTGCCAGCAGCTTATCACTCGGACTAGCGGGAAGCTACAATGAGCAGTTCTTC. Translating it yields CASSLSLGLAGSYNEQFF.

This clonotype showed up many times. The chain carries TRBV3-1 and TRBJ2-1; 9 bases fit TRBD2. The length of the CDR3 is 16 residues. Germline CDR1 and CDR2: LGHDT and YNNKEL (reference sequence). Trimming took 2 bases from V and 2 from J; bases not matched to a gene: 4. The CDR3 sequence: CASSQSSGKAYNEQFF. The CDR3 bases are TGTGCCAGCAGCCAATCTAGCGGGAAGGCCTACAATGAGCAGTTCTTC.

This clonotype has a count of ten or more. This chain links TRBV7-2 with TRBJ2-1; the match to TRBD2 covers 10 bases. The V and J ends lost 5 bases and 3 bases, in that order; junction bases with no gene match: 4. The germline V gene encodes CDR1 SGHTA and CDR2 FQGNSA. The length of the CDR3 is 15 residues. CDR3 loop: CASSGGLADYNEQFF. DNA of the CDR3: TGTGCCAGCAGCGGAGGACTAGCGGACTACAATGAGCAGTTCTTC.

The gene calls are TRBV7-2 and TRBJ2-7; perhaps TRBD2 as D (5 bases). Looked up from germline, CDR1 is SGHTA and CDR2 is FQGNSA. This CDR3 contains 16 residues. With 1 base removed from V and 3 bases from J, the gap between germline ends came to 16 bases. CDR3 protein: CASSLEVGIGIYEQYF. The CDR3 nucleotides read TGTGCCAGCAGCTTAGAGGTCGGGATAGGTATCTACGAGCAGTACTTC.

This clonotype was seen many times. The V gene is TRBV15, the J gene TRBJ1-6; no firm D call. V was trimmed by 3 bases and J by 7 bases, leaving 10 bases between them. The germline V gene has CDR1 LNHNV and CDR2 YYDKDF (reference sequence). The CDR3 consists of 14 residues. The CDR3 sequence: CATSSLVGNSPLHF. The DNA of the CDR3 is TGTGCCACCAGCAGTCTTGTAGGGAATTCACCCCTCCACTTT.

The table lists this clonotype with a few counts. The rearrangement links TRBV20-1 to TRBJ1-1; D not resolved. CDR1 is DFQATT and CDR2 is SNEGSKA in the germline V gene (reference sequence). This CDR3 is 14 amino acids long. V was cut by 5 bases and J by 1 base, with 14 bases left in between. The CDR3 DNA follows: TGCAGTGCTCTTAACCCTCCTAGGAACACTGAAGCTTTCTTT. Amino acids: CSALNPPRNTEAFF.

This clonotype was counted ten times or more. This chain joins TRBV11-2 and TRBJ2-5, with D perhaps TRBD1 (6 bases). Trimming cost V 5 bases and J 2 bases, with 15 bases left between them. Germline V CDR1 and CDR2: SGHAT, FQNNGV. This CDR3 has 15 residues. Here the CDR3 reads CASSRAGTQQETQYF. The CDR3 nucleotides read TGTGCCAGCAGCCGGGCCGGGACACAACAAGAGACCCAGTACTTC.

At least ten counts were recorded for this clonotype. The V call is TRBV3-1, the J call TRBJ2-1; 8 bases map to TRBD1. Germline V gene data show CDR1 as LGHDT and CDR2 as YNNKEL (reference sequence). Germline trimming cut 1 base from V and 4 bases from J; bases unmatched to any gene: 3. This CDR3 region has 15 residues. CDR3 nucleotides: TGTGCCAGCAGCCAAGCTCGGGACAGGTACAATGAGCAGTTCTTC. Encoded protein: CASSQARDRYNEQFF.

This clonotype was picked up many times. The V and J genes are TRBV19 and TRBJ2-2; 7 bases map to TRBD1. Germline assignment: CDR1 LNHDA and CDR2 SQIVND (reference sequence). V lost 6 bases, J lost 0 bases, and 7 bases stayed unmatched. This CDR3 is 16 amino acids long. CDR3 loop: CASSTGTESNTGELFF. CDR3 nucleotides: TGTGCCAGTAGCACCGGGACAGAGTCGAACACCGGGGAGCTGTTTTTT.

The V and J genes are TRBV18 and TRBJ1-1; D is uncertain. CDR3 length: 14 amino acids. V was clipped by 0 bases and J by 4 bases, with 9 bases between them. Germline V CDR1 and CDR2: KGHSH, LQKENI. CDR3 bases: TGTGCCAGCTCACCACCGGTTGCCACCACTGAAGCTTTCTTT. Translating it yields CASSPPVATTEAFF.

This clonotype was observed a handful of times. V usage is TRBV28 and J usage is TRBJ2-3; the match to TRBD2 covers 8 bases. Germline V gives CDR1 MDHEN, CDR2 SYDVKM. The CDR3 contains 19 residues. With V trimmed by 4 bases and J by 3 bases, 18 bases remained unmatched. Here the CDR3 reads CASSSRGASGFLRTDTQYF. In DNA form, the CDR3 reads TGTGCCAGCAGTTCGAGGGGGGCTAGCGGGTTTTTGAGGACAGATACGCAGTATTTT.

This clonotype has a single count. The chain recombines TRBV28 with TRBJ2-7; 11 nucleotides agree with TRBD2. V dropped 4 bases and J dropped 2; count of bases not matched to a gene: 10. Germline V gene data show CDR1 as MDHEN and CDR2 as SYDVKM. This CDR3 is built from 17 residues. CDR3 residues: CASSSTQGTSGTYEQYF. The CDR3 DNA reads as TGTGCCAGCAGTTCAACCCAGGGGACTAGCGGAACCTACGAGCAGTACTTC.